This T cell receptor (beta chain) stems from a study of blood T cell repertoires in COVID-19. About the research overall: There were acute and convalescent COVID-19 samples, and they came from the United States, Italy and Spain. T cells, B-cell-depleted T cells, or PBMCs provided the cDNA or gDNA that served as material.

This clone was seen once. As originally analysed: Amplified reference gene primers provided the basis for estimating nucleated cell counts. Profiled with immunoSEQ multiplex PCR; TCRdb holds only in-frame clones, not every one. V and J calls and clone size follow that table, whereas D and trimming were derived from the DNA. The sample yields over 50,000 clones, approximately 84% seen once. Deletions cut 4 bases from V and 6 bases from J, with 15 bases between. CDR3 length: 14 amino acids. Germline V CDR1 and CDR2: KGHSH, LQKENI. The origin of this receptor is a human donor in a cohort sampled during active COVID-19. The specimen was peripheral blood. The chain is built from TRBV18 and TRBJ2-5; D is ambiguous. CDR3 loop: CASSQDLGAQTQYF. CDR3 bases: TGTGCCAGCTCACAAGATTTGGGCGCGCAGACCCAGTACTTC.